Detailed here is one T cell receptor (beta chain). The source of the sample is a study of T cell changes during pregnancy in multiple sclerosis. The trim removed 3 bases at V and 4 bases at J, leaving 16 bases unmatched. Germline V gives CDR1 KGHSH, CDR2 LQKENI. The CDR3 sequence is 18 residues long. This table comes from immunoSEQ multiplex PCR, and its TCRdb copy is limited to in-frame clones, with some not included. The data show under 110,000 clones, just under 95% seen once. The receptor comes from a female donor with multiple sclerosis, enrolled in a pregnancy study. The chain combines TRBV18 with TRBJ2-5, with 8 positions matching TRBD2. The material was peripheral blood, obtained after pregnancy. CDR3 nucleotides: TGTGCCAGCTCACCTTCGGGGGGAGCGGGAGTGAAAGGAGAGACCCAGTACTTC. It specifies CASSPSGGAGVKGETQYF.